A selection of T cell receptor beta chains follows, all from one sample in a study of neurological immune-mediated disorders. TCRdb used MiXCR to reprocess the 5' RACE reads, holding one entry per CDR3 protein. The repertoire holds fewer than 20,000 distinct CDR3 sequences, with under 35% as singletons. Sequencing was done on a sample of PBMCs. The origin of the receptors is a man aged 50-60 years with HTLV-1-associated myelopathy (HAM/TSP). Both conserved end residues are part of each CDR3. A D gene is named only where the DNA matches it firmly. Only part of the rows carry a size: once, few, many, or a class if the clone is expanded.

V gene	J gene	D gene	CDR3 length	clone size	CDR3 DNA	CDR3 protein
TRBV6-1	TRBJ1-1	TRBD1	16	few	TGTGCCAGCAGCGCGGGACAGGGTCGCCTGAACACTGAAGCTTTCTTT	CASSAGQGRLNTEAFF
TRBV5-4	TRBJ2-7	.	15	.	TGTGCCAGCAGCCAAACCAAGGCCCATCCCTACGAGCAGTACTTC	CASSQTKAHPYEQYF
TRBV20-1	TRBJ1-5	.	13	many	TGCAGCTGCAGGGGACGGAACAATCAGCCCCAGCATTTT	CSCRGRNNQPQHF
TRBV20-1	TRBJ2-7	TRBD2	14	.	TGCAGTGCTATTGGACTAGCGGGAGACTACGAGCAGTACTTC	CSAIGLAGDYEQYF
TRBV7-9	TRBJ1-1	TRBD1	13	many	TGTGCCAGCAAACCGGACAGGGAAGATGAAGCTTTCTTT	CASKPDREDEAFF
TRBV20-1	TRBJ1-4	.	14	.	TGCAGTGCTCCTGATCCCCGAGAGCGAGAAAAACTGTTTTTT	CSAPDPREREKLFF
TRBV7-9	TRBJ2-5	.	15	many	TGTGCCAGCAGCCAGTCGGACAGATTCCAAGAGACCCAGTACTTC	CASSQSDRFQETQYF
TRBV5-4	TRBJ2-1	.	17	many	TGTGCCAGCAGCCCCGACTTGTCGGGTCCGAATTTGAATGAGCAGTTCTTC	CASSPDLSGPNLNEQFF
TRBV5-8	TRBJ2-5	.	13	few	TGTGCCAGCAGCGACTGGATGAAAGAGACCCAGTACTTC	CASSDWMKETQYF
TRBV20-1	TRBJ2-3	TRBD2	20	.	TGCAGTGCTAGATCGCCGGGACTAGCGGGGGTCCCGGGGAGACTCGATACGCAGTATTTT	CSARSPGLAGVPGRLDTQYF
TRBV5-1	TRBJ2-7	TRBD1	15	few	TGCGCCAGCAGCCTGGCCGGGACAGATTACTACGAGCAGTACTTC	CASSLAGTDYYEQYF
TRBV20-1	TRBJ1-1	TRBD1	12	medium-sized	TGCAGTGGCTTGGACAGGGGTAGGGAAGCTTTCTTT	CSGLDRGREAFF
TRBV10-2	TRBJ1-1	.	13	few	TGCGCCAGCCAATTCGTGGTGGACACTGAAGCTTTCTTT	CASQFVVDTEAFF
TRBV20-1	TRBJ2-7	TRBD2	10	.	TGCAGTGCAGGGAGGGAGGGGCAGTACTTC	CSAGREGQYF
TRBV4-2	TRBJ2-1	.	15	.	TGTGCCAGCAGCCGAAGACAAGGCTCCTACAATGAGCAGTTCTTC	CASSRRQGSYNEQFF
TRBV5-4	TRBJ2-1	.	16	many	TGTGCCAGCAGCCCCGGAGGGAGCGCGTCCTACAATGAGCAGTTCTTC	CASSPGGSASYNEQFF
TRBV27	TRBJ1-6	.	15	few	TGTGCCAGCAGTTTCAAGCTGACCTATAATTCACCCCTCCACTTT	CASSFKLTYNSPLHF
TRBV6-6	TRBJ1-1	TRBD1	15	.	TGTGCCAGCAGTGCGGGACAGGGCTGGAACACTGAAGCTTTCTTT	CASSAGQGWNTEAFF
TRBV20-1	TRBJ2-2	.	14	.	TGCAGTGCTAGAATACAGCGGGACACCGGGGAGCTGTTTTTT	CSARIQRDTGELFF
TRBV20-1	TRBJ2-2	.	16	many	TGCAGTGCTAGAGATGACAGGAAACTTAACACCGGGGAGCTGTTTTTT	CSARDDRKLNTGELFF
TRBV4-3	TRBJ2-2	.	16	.	TGCGCCAGCAGCCAAAACCCGGGAAGGGACACCGGGGAGCTGTTTTTT	CASSQNPGRDTGELFF
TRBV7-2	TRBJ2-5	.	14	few	TGTGCCAGCAGCTTACAGGCCGACCAAGAGACCCAGTACTTC	CASSLQADQETQYF
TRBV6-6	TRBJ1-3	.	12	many	TGTGCCAGCAAGGACCCTGGAAACACCATATATTTT	CASKDPGNTIYF
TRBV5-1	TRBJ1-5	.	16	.	TGCGCCAGCAGCTTGAGTCCGGGACAAAGCAATCAGCCCCAGCATTTT	CASSLSPGQSNQPQHF
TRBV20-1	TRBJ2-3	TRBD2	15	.	TGCAGTGCCCACGGGGGGGAGGGTAGCACAGATACGCAGTATTTT	CSAHGGEGSTDTQYF
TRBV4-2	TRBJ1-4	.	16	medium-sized	TGTGCCAGCAGCCAAGAAGGGGGGCCTGCGGGGGAAAAACTGTTTTTT	CASSQEGGPAGEKLFF
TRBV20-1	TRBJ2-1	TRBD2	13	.	TGCAGTGCTAGAGCTCGGGGGAGGGTGGAGCAGTTCTTC	CSARARGRVEQFF
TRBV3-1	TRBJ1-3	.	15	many	TGTGCCAGCAGCCAAGATGAGGGGTTTCGGAACACCATATATTTT	CASSQDEGFRNTIYF
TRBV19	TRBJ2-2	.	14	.	TGTGCCAGTAGTAACAGGGAGGTCACCGGGGAGCTGTTTTTT	CASSNREVTGELFF
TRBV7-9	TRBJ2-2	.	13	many	TGTGCCAGCAGCCCCGACCGCACCGGGGAGCTGTTTTTT	CASSPDRTGELFF
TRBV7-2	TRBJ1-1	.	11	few	TGTGCCAGCAGCTACGGCCCTGAAGCTTTCTTT	CASSYGPEAFF
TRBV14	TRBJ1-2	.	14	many	TGTGCCAGCAGCACGACCGGGTTGAACTATGGCTACACCTTC	CASSTTGLNYGYTF
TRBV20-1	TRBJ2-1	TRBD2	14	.	TGCAGTGCGATCGGACTAGCGGGGGGCGGTGAGCAGTTCTTC	CSAIGLAGGGEQFF
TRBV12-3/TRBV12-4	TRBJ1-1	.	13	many	TGTGCCAGCAGTTTACAGGTCAACACTGAAGCTTTCTTT	CASSLQVNTEAFF
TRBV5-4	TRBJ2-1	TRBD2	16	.	TGTGCCAGCAGCTTGGCCCTAGCGGTCTCCTACAATGAGCAGTTCTTC	CASSLALAVSYNEQFF
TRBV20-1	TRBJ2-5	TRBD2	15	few	TGCAGTGCGCCGCAATTTGGCGGGGGGAAAGAGACCCAGTACTTC	CSAPQFGGGKETQYF
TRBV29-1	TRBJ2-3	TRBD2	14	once	TGCAGCGTTGAGTCTAGCGGCTACACAGATACGCAGTATTTT	CSVESSGYTDTQYF
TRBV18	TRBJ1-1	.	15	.	TGTGCCAGCTCACCACGAGGGTTGGGCAGTGCTGAAGCTTTCTTT	CASSPRGLGSAEAFF
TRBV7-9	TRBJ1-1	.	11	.	TGTGCCAGCAGCTTGAGGACTGAAGCTTTCTTT	CASSLRTEAFF
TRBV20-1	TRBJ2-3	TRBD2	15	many	TGCAGTGCTCCCCCGCGGGAGAGGGGAACAGATACGCAGTATTTT	CSAPPRERGTDTQYF
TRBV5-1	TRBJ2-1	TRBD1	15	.	TGCGCCAGCAGCTTGATACCGGGACAGAGAGATGATCAGTTCTTC	CASSLIPGQRDDQFF
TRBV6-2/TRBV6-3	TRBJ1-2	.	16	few	TGTGCCAGCAGTTACTCCGGCAGGGGATCCCTCTATGGCTACACCTTC	CASSYSGRGSLYGYTF
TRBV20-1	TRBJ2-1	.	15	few	TGCAGTGCTAGAATCGGGGGGACAGTCTACAATGAGCAGTTCTTC	CSARIGGTVYNEQFF
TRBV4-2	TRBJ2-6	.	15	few	TGTGCCAGCAGCCAAACCTTTCAGGGGCACTCCCCGGAGGCTTTC	CASSQTFQGHSPEAF
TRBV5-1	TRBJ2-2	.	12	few	TGCGCCAGCAGCTTGGCGCCGGGGGAGCTGTTTTTT	CASSLAPGELFF
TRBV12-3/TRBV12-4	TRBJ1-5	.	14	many	TGTGCCAGCAGCTGGACGGCTAATCATCAGCCCCAGCATTTT	CASSWTANHQPQHF
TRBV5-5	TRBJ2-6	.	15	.	TGTGCCAGCAGCGCCTCAGGGTCTGGGGCCAACGTCCTGACTTTC	CASSASGSGANVLTF
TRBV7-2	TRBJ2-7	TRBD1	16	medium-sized	TGTGCCAGCAGCTCCCTCCTGCGGCAGGGGGCGGGGGAGCAGTACTTC	CASSSLLRQGAGEQYF
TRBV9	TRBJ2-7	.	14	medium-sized	TGTGCCAGCAGCGTAGGTCAGGGGCGCTACGAGCAGTACTTC	CASSVGQGRYEQYF
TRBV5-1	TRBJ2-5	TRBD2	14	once	TGCGCCAGCAGTAGCGGGGTCAGGGGAGAGACCCAGTACTTC	CASSSGVRGETQYF
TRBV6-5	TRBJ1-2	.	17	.	TGTGCCCGCCCGGGGAGGCAGGGACAATCGGGGGGCTATGGCTACACCTTC	CARPGRQGQSGGYGYTF
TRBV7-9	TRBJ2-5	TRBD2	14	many	TGTGCCGGGCGTCGACTAGCGGGTTACGAGACCCAGTACTTC	CAGRRLAGYETQYF
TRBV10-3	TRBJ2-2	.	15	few	TGTGCCATCACCGACTGGGGACGGACCCCGGGGGAGCTGTTTTTT	CAITDWGRTPGELFF